This T cell receptor beta chain came from a study of regulatory T cells in long-lasting Graves disease. This clonotype was counted ten times or more. Time point noted: persistent/refractory GD, antithyroid drugs over 5 years with positive TRAb. From PBMCs, RNA was extracted and then used to make the TCR library. Trimming left V 2 bases short and J 2 bases short, with 7 bases between. There are 13 residues in the CDR3. Construction of TCR beta libraries relied on iRepertoire HTBI primers and on Arm-PCR targeting CDR3 regions. TCRdb reanalysed the multiplex PCR reads using MiXCR and keeps one entry per CDR3 protein. This sample has approximately 400,000 distinct CDR3 sequences; about 25% occur once, and the top ten carry around 24%.

This chain links TRBV12-3 or TRBV12-4 with TRBJ2-7; D gene uncertain. The sequenced sample was peripheral blood mononuclear cells (PBMCs), obtained when the disease was refractory, from a patient treated with antithyroid drugs. The receptor was isolated from a female donor with Graves disease. The CDR3 is CASSLTAAYEQYF. For the CDR3, the DNA is TGTGCCAGCAGTTTAACGGCAGCCTACGAGCAGTACTTC.